The next 21 T cell receptor beta chains were all read from a single sample in a study of PD-1 blockade in classical Hodgkin lymphoma. Autologous stem cell transplantation was followed by relapse in every patient, and brentuximab vedotin exposure varied. TCRdb keeps only in-frame clones here, not all; method: immunoSEQ multiplex PCR. The table includes over 50,000 clones, 65% to 85% detected once. The sample consisted of peripheral blood mononuclear cells (PBMCs), taken at baseline. These receptors originate from a human donor with classical Hodgkin lymphoma.

This CDR3 reads CASSGTDPTGELFF. The CDR3 coding sequence is TGCGCCAGCAGCGGGACCGACCCCACCGGGGAGCTGTTTTTT. V and J are TRBV4-3 and TRBJ2-2; the D gene could be TRBD1 or TRBD2 (5 bases each). V was cut by 5 bases and J by 4 bases, with 11 bases left in between. The CDR3 runs to 14 residues. Germline V gene sequence: CDR1 LGHNA, CDR2 YSLEER.

The rearrangement links TRBV5-1 to TRBJ2-2, with 8 bases aligning to TRBD2. Germline V gives CDR1 SGHRS, CDR2 YFSETQ. The junction had 6 bases not matched to a gene; V was cut back by 6 bases and J by 5 bases. The length of the CDR3 is 14 residues. Here the CDR3 DNA reads TGCGCCAGCAAGGAGCGGGAGCTTACCGGGGAGCTGTTTTTT. Translation: CASKERELTGELFF.

This clone was seen once. The V call is TRBV9, the J call TRBJ1-2; TRBD1 matches at 8 bases. With 5 bases clipped from V and 6 bases from J, the junction kept 15 bases outside the gene matches. CDR1 is SGDLS and CDR2 is YYNGEE in the germline V gene. The CDR3 loop spans 16 amino acids. This chain's CDR3 is CASSQRPVAGGNGYTF. The DNA for the CDR3 is TGTGCCAGCAGTCAACGCCCCGTGGCAGGGGGCAATGGCTACACCTTC.

This sequence joins TRBV6-5 and TRBJ2-7, with no clear D. V dropped 6 bases and J dropped 0 bases, with 9 bases sitting between them. Per the germline V gene, CDR1 is MNHEY and CDR2 is SVGAGI. This CDR3 has 13 residues. CDR3 sequence: CASRPTLSYEQYV. The CDR3 nucleotides are TGTGCCAGCAGACCGACGCTCTCCTACGAGCAGTACGTC.

The chain couples TRBV19 to TRBJ1-5; the D is unclear. The CDR3 spans 13 residues. Germline loops: CDR1 LNHDA, CDR2 SQIVND (reference sequence). Trimming took off 5 bases at V and 7 bases at J, with 12 bases between the two ends. CDR3 protein: CASSPIVEQPQHF. Here the CDR3 DNA reads TGTGCCAGTAGTCCTATAGTTGAGCAGCCCCAGCATTTT.

The chain has TRBV28 and TRBJ2-7; 9 nucleotides line up with TRBD2. J lost 3 bases, V lost 7 bases, and 10 bases had no gene match. Per the germline V gene, CDR1 is MDHEN and CDR2 is SYDVKM. The CDR3 consists of 15 residues. CDR3 sequence reads: CASTPGTSSFYEQYV. CDR3 sequence (DNA): TGTGCCAGCACCCCTGGGACTAGCAGCTTCTACGAGCAGTACGTC.

This sequence joins TRBV14 and TRBJ2-7; 9 bases fit TRBD1. Germline CDR1 and CDR2: SGHDN and FVKESK. J was trimmed by 2 bases and V by 3 bases; bases with no gene match: 14. The CDR3 length is 18 residues. CDR3 sequence (DNA): TGTGCCAGCAGCCATTTTAAAGCCCGGGACAGGGCTACCTACGAGCAGTACTTC. Protein product: CASSHFKARDRATYEQYF. Full variable domain (outside the CDR3, taken from reference TRBV14 and TRBJ2-7): EAGVTQFPSHSVIEKGQTVTLRCDPISGHDNLYWYRRVMGKEIKFLLHFVKESKQDESGMPNNRFLAERTGGTYSTLKVQPAELEDSGVYFCASSHFKARDRATYEQYFGPGTRLTVT.

The chain recombines TRBV29-1 with TRBJ2-5; D is ambiguous. Germline V gene sequence: CDR1 SQVTM, CDR2 ANQGSEA. The CDR3 consists of 13 residues. The V end lost 2 bases, the J end lost 7 bases, and 14 bases lay between the germline ends. DNA of the CDR3: TGCAGCGTTGAAAGGGCGGCAGTGGGGACCCAGTACTTC. Translating gives CSVERAAVGTQYF.

The V call is TRBV11-2, the J call TRBJ2-1; 8 bases line up with TRBD1. Per the germline V gene, CDR1 is SGHAT and CDR2 is FQNNGV. This CDR3 is built from 16 residues. V lost 3 bases and J lost 6; bases outside the gene matches: 10. The DNA of the CDR3 is TGTGCCAGCAGCTTTGGACAGGGACACCCCTCCAATGAGCAGTTCTTC. Its translation: CASSFGQGHPSNEQFF.

The chain employs TRBV4-1 and TRBJ1-2; 8 nucleotides line up with TRBD1. This CDR3 is 15 amino acids long. V lost 1 base, J lost 6 bases, and 7 bases stayed unmatched. The germline V gene has CDR1 MGHRA and CDR2 YSYEKL. DNA of the CDR3: TGCGCCAGCAGCCAAGGTATGGACAGGGTGGATGGCTACACCTTC. Protein product: CASSQGMDRVDGYTF.

The V gene is TRBV7-9, the J gene TRBJ2-1; the D is unclear. CDR3 size: 15 residues. CDR1 is SEHNR and CDR2 is FQNEAQ in the germline V gene (reference sequence). Trimming left V 2 bases short and J 7 bases short, with 15 bases between. CDR3 DNA sequence: TGTGCCAGCAGCTTACCCTACCGCCTAGGTAATGAGCAGTTCTTC. It encodes CASSLPYRLGNEQFF.

The chain uses TRBV25-1 and TRBJ1-2; 11 bases are a match to TRBD1. The junction had 14 bases not matched to a gene; V was cut back by 6 bases and J by 8 bases. CDR1 and CDR2 from the germline V gene are MGHDK and SYGVNS. The CDR3 loop spans 16 amino acids. The CDR3 DNA reads TGTGCCAGCAGCGAGAAAGGACAGGGGGCATTGTGGGGCTACACCTTC. It translates to CASSEKGQGALWGYTF.

The CDR3 spells CASSQDYGNYGYTF. The CDR3 bases are TGCGCCAGCAGCCAAGATTACGGAAACTATGGCTACACCTTC. The gene calls are TRBV4-1 and TRBJ1-2; D uncertain. Germline CDR1 is MGHRA and CDR2 is YSYEKL. V lost 0 bases, J lost 2 bases, and 7 bases lay in between. The CDR3 covers 14 residues.

This chain joins TRBV7-9 and TRBJ2-1, with D perhaps TRBD2 (5 bases). V gave up 5 bases and J gave up 4 bases, with 12 bases separating them. Germline V lookup: CDR1 SEHNR, CDR2 FQNEAQ (reference sequence). CDR3 size: 14 residues. The CDR3 protein is CASSTPEVYNEQFF. CDR3 bases: TGTGCCAGCAGCACCCCGGAGGTATACAATGAGCAGTTCTTC.

The chain is built from TRBV20-1 and TRBJ2-7; possibly TRBD1 for D (6 bases). With 6 bases removed from V and 7 bases from J, the gap between germline ends came to 13 bases. Germline V gene lookup returns CDR1 DFQATT and CDR2 SNEGSKA (reference sequence). The CDR3 is made up of 11 amino acids. The CDR3 DNA follows: TGCAGTGCCGGACAGCTTCGGGAGCAGTACTTC. Translating gives CSAGQLREQYF.

This clone was seen a single time. The V call is TRBV2, the J call TRBJ2-4; 7 nucleotides line up with TRBD1. The CDR3 is 15 residues long. Germline lookup yields CDR1 SNHLY and CDR2 FYNNEI. V gave up 7 bases and J gave up 7 bases; unmatched junction bases: 13. CDR3 coding DNA: TGTGCCAGCAACTTTCCGACAGGGAAGGGGAACATTCAGTACTTC. It codes for CASNFPTGKGNIQYF.

The chain combines TRBV7-6 with TRBJ1-4; D is uncertain. The V end lost 1 base, the J end lost 10 bases, and 13 bases lay between the germline ends. The CDR3 spans 14 residues. Germline CDR1 SGHVS, CDR2 FNYEAQ. The CDR3 loop is CASSLGRHPPKLFF. The CDR3, as DNA: TGTGCCAGCAGCTTAGGGAGACACCCTCCAAAACTGTTTTTT.

V and J are TRBV6-1 and TRBJ2-3, with 12 bases aligning to TRBD1. The CDR3 loop spans 15 amino acids. V trimming: 6 bases; J trimming: 5 bases; junction bases outside the gene matches: 6. CDR1 and CDR2 (germline): MNHNS, SASEGT. CDR3 DNA: TGTGCCAGCAGGATCGGGACAGGGGGCGAAGATACGCAGTATTTT. It specifies CASRIGTGGEDTQYF.

The V and J genes are TRBV29-1 and TRBJ2-5; 7 bases align to TRBD1. CDR3 length: 14 amino acids. CDR1 and CDR2 from the germline V gene are SQVTM and ANQGSEA. V lost 0 bases to trimming and J lost 7 bases; unmatched junction nucleotides: 8. The CDR3 reads CSVEDRQGRGTQYF. Written as DNA, the CDR3 is TGCAGCGTTGAAGACAGACAGGGAAGAGGGACCCAGTACTTC.

This chain joins TRBV7-2 and TRBJ1-5; D is perhaps TRBD1 (5 bases). Trimming stripped 1 base from V and 7 bases from J, with 8 bases between. This CDR3 is 13 amino acids long. The germline CDR1 and CDR2 sequences are SGHTA and FQGNSA. DNA for the CDR3: TGTGCCAGCAGCTTAGGGGGCGGACAGCCCCAGCATTTT. As protein: CASSLGGGQPQHF.

The chain uses TRBV10-3 and TRBJ1-2; TRBD1 might be the D (6 bases). Germline CDR1 ENHRY, CDR2 SYGVKD. This CDR3 has 13 residues. V lost 10 bases and J 4 bases, leaving 16 bases between the germline ends. The CDR3 protein is CASYREGSYGYTF. The CDR3 DNA sequence: TGTGCCAGCTACAGGGAGGGGAGCTATGGCTACACCTTC.